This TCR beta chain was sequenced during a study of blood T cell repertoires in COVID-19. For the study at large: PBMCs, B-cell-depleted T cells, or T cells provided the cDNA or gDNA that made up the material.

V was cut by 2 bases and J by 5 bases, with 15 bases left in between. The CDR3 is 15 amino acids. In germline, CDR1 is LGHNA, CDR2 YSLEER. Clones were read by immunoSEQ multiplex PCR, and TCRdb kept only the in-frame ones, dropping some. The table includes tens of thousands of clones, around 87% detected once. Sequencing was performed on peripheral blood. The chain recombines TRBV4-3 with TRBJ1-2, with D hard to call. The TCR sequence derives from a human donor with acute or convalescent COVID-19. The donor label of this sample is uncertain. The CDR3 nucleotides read TGCGCCAGCAGCCAAAGTAAAGGAGGGAAGTATGGCTACACCTTC. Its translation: CASSQSKGGKYGYTF.